The 10 T cell receptor beta chains given below trace back to one sample, sequenced in a study of OX40 agonist ivuxolimab in advanced cancers. Using immunoSEQ multiplex PCR, the repertoire was profiled, and TCRdb retains in-frame clones only, with some absent. The sample lists fewer than 85,000 clones, roughly 90% seen once, with approximately 0.5% in the top ten. This specimen was CD4+ or CD8+ T cells sorted from blood, taken in a trial of the OX40 agonist ivuxolimab. These receptors came from an adult with an advanced solid tumor such as melanoma, head and neck, liver or kidney cancer.

The chain links TRBV7-8 to TRBJ2-1, with no clear D. The CDR3 consists of 16 residues. CDR1 is SGHVS and CDR2 is FQNEAQ in the germline V gene. Trimming removed 2 bases from V and 3 bases from J, with 14 bases in between. The CDR3 region has the DNA TGTGCCAGCAGCTTAAGGTGGCAGTCCAGCTACAATGAGCAGTTCTTC. The encoded protein is CASSLRWQSSYNEQFF.

This chain connects TRBV5-1 to TRBJ2-7; the match to TRBD1 covers 11 bases. Trimming removed 5 bases from V and 3 bases from J; junction bases left unmatched: 7. The germline gives CDR1 SGHRS, CDR2 YFSETQ. The CDR3 length is 15 residues. In nucleotides, the CDR3 is TGCGCCAGCAGTCAACCGGGACAGGGGGGCTACGAGCAGTACTTC. It translates to CASSQPGQGGYEQYF.

The genes are TRBV7-6 and TRBJ2-2; TRBD2 aligns across 13 bases. Germline-derived CDR1 and CDR2 are SGHVS and FNYEAQ. The CDR3 totals 15 residues. J lost 9 bases, V lost 4 bases, and 5 bases had no gene match. The CDR3 DNA is TGTGCCAGCAGCTCTCGGACTAGCGGGAGCTGGGAGCTGTTTTTT. As protein: CASSSRTSGSWELFF.

V usage is TRBV6-5 and J usage is TRBJ2-1; D is perhaps TRBD1 or TRBD2 (5 bases each). The V end lost 5 bases, the J end lost 12 bases, and 20 bases lay between the germline ends. Germline-derived CDR1 and CDR2 are MNHEY and SVGAGI. CDR3 length: 14 residues. The CDR3 region has the DNA TGTGCCAGCAGTCGTATCGATCGGGACGCAGGGCAGTTCTTC. Translation gives CASSRIDRDAGQFF.

CDR3 sequence: CASSLWEDGSNQPQHF. CDR3 coding DNA: TGTGCCAGCAGTTTATGGGAGGACGGTAGCAATCAGCCCCAGCATTTT. This rearrangement joins TRBV28 to TRBJ1-5; D is unclear. Trimming left V 0 bases short and J 0 bases short, with 9 bases between. There are 16 residues in the CDR3. The germline gives CDR1 MDHEN, CDR2 SYDVKM.

V gene TRBV9 combines with J gene TRBJ2-1; 7 bases agree with TRBD2. Unmatched junction bases numbered 4, after V lost 1 base and J lost 3 bases. This CDR3 region has 15 residues. The germline V gene encodes CDR1 SGDLS and CDR2 YYNGEE. The CDR3 coding sequence is TGTGCCAGCAGCGTAAGAGCGGGGTACTACAATGAGCAGTTCTTC. Protein sequence: CASSVRAGYYNEQFF.

This rearrangement joins TRBV5-1 to TRBJ2-1; D is unresolved. The V and J ends lost 0 bases and 5 bases respectively, with 9 bases between them. Germline loops: CDR1 SGHRS, CDR2 YFSETQ. This CDR3 comprises 14 residues. The CDR3 loop is CASSLASLHNEQFF. CDR3 DNA: TGCGCCAGCAGCTTGGCCAGCCTCCACAATGAGCAGTTCTTC.

The chain carries TRBV19 and TRBJ1-3; D may be TRBD1 (5 bases). This CDR3 spans 16 amino acids. In germline, CDR1 is LNHDA, CDR2 SQIVND (reference sequence). The V and J ends lost 2 bases and 3 bases respectively, with 14 bases between them. CDR3 coding DNA: TGTGCCAGTAGTATACAGGGTCTAGACCTTGGAAACACCATATATTTT. This gives the protein CASSIQGLDLGNTIYF.

The V call is TRBV7-3, the J call TRBJ2-1, with 7 bases aligning to TRBD2. V lost 2 bases and J lost 12; bases outside the gene matches: 16. The germline gives CDR1 SGHTA, CDR2 FQGTGA. CDR3 size: 16 residues. This CDR3 reads CASSLPSGSGKERQFF. DNA for the CDR3: TGTGCCAGCAGCTTACCCTCGGGGAGCGGGAAGGAGAGGCAGTTCTTC.

V is TRBV10-3 and J is TRBJ2-5; 14 bases are a match to TRBD2. The CDR3 extends over 16 amino acids. In germline, CDR1 is ENHRY, CDR2 SYGVKD. V gave up 4 bases and J gave up 5 bases; unmatched junction bases: 6. The CDR3 loop is CAISGGTSGSGETQYF. For the CDR3, the DNA is TGTGCCATCAGTGGAGGGACTAGCGGGAGCGGGGAGACCCAGTACTTC.